This T cell receptor (beta chain) was sequenced for a study of OX40 agonist ivuxolimab in advanced cancers. Study-wide background: Patient treatment consisted of intravenous ivuxolimab administration every 2 weeks at 0.01 to 10 mg/kg. Enrollees could have had prior anti-PD-1, anti-PD-L1 or anti-CTLA-4 therapy, which over 35% had received.

About this clone itself: Its antigen remains unknown.

CDR1 SGHNT and CDR2 YYREEE come from the germline V gene (reference sequence). V dropped 3 bases and J dropped 5 bases, with 4 bases sitting between them. The CDR3 contains 11 residues. General study points: Among patients with partial responses at 0.1-3.0 mg/kg, clonal expansion was among the lowest. Researchers did not establish what antigens the expanded peripheral T cells target.

Assay used: immunoSEQ multiplex PCR; TCRdb lists only in-frame clones, some missing. This sample has more than 50,000 clones, with roughly nine tenths found just once. V and J are TRBV5-4 and TRBJ2-3; no firm D call. Sequences were derived from CD4+ or CD8+ T cells sorted from blood, sampled in a trial of the OX40 agonist ivuxolimab. This receptor was taken from an adult with an advanced solid tumor such as melanoma, head and neck, liver or kidney cancer. For the CDR3, the DNA is TGTGCCAGCAGCTCTGGAGATACGCAGTATTTT. It translates to CASSSGDTQYF.